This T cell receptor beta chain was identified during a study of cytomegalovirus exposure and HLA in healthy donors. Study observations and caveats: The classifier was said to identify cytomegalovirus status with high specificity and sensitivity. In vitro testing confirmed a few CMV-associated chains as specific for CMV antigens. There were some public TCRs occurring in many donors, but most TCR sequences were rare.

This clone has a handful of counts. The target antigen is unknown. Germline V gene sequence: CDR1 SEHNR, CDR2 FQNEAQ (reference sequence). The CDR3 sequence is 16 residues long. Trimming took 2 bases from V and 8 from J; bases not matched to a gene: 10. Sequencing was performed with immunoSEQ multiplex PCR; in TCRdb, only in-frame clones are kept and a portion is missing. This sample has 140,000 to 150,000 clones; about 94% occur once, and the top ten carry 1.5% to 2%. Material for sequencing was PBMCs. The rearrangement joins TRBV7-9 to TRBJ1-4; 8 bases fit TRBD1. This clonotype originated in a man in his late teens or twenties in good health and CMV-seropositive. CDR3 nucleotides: TGTGCCAGCAGCTTATTCAGCGGACAGGGATGGGAAAAACTGTTTTTT. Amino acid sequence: CASSLFSGQGWEKLFF.